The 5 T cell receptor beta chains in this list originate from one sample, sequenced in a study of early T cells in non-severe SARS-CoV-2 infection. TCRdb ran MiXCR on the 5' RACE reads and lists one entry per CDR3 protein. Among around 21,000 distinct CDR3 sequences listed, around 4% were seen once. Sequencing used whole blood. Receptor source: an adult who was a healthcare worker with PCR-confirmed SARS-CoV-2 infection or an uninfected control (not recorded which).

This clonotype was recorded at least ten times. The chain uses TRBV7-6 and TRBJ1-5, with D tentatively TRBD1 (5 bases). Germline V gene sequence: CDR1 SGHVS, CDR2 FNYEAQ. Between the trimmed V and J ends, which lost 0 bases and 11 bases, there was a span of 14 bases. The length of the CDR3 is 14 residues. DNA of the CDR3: TGTGCCAGCAGCTTAGCTCCAGGGCCCGAGGCCCAGCATTTT. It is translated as CASSLAPGPEAQHF.

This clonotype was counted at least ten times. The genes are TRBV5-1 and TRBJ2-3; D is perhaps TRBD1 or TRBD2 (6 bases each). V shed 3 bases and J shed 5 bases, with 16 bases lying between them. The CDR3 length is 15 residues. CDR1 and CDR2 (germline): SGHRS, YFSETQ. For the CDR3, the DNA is TGCGCCAGCAGCTCCCTACGCGGAGGGGGAGATACGCAGTATTTT. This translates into CASSSLRGGGDTQYF.

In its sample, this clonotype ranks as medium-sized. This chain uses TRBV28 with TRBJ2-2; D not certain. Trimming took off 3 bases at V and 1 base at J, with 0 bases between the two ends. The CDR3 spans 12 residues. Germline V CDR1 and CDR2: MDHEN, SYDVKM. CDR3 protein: CASSLNTGELFF. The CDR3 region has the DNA TGTGCCAGCAGTTTGAACACCGGGGAGCTGTTTTTT.

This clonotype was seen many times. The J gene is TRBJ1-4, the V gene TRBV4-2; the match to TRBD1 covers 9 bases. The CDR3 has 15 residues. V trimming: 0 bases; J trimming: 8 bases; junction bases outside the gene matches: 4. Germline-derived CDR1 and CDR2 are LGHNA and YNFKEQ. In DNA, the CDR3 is TGTGCCAGCAGCCAAGAGGGGACAGGGAACGAAAAACTGTTTTTT. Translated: CASSQEGTGNEKLFF.

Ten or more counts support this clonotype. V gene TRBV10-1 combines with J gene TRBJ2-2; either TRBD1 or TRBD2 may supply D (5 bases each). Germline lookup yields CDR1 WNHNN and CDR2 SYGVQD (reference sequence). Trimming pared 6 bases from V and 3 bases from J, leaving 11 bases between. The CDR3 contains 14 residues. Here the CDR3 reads CASRDGAYTGELFF. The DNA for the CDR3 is TGCGCCAGCAGGGACGGGGCCTACACCGGGGAGCTGTTTTTT.